This record concerns one T cell receptor (beta chain) sequence. A few counts support this clonotype. The clone's antigen remains unknown. No much larger clone exists at a distance of one base, and base qualities are not known. This specimen comes from a study of T cells in Graves' hyperthyroidism and ophthalmopathy (dated by TCRdb to 2018 to 2020). At the level of the whole study: Peripheral blood was collected at initial diagnosis, before any treatment. Thyroid tissue and blood T-cell repertoires from more than 5 Graves' hyperthyroidism patients were also compared in the study. The paper reports TCR Vbeta CDR3 sequencing of some 140 peripheral blood samples: 40 to 45 ophthalmopathy, roughly 74 hyperthyroidism and approximately 17 progressor patients. An independent validation cohort of around 19 hyperthyroidism patients and approximately 17 patients who later progressed to ophthalmopathy tested prospective prediction of ophthalmopathy. For training and testing, the roughly 100 patients in the discovery cohort were randomly divided in a 7:3 ratio. Once sampling was done, hyperthyroidism patients were given methimazole at a starting dose of 30 mg daily, whereas ophthalmopathy patients were given high-dose intravenous methylprednisolone. To identify TCR V-J signatures that set the groups apart, the researchers used a discovery cohort of more than 95 patients, made up of 43 with Graves' ophthalmopathy and 55 to 65 with stable Graves' hyperthyroidism. Overall results and qualifications from the work: No statistical method was used to fix the sample size in advance, and group allocation was not hidden from the investigators. Blood samples also contained most of the expanded thyroid clonotypes (frequency above 0.001), which suggests that blood repertoires may reflect thyroid immune responses. A model built on a 13 V-J signature distinguished ophthalmopathy from stable hyperthyroidism, reaching roughly 88% sensitivity and around 82% specificity in cross-validation and 80%/75% in testing. In validation, progression to ophthalmopathy was predicted by the model with roughly 71% sensitivity and just over 72% specificity, a median of roughly 6 months before onset.

The germline V gene encodes CDR1 LGHNA and CDR2 YNFKEQ. The junction carries 13 bases between V and J, which are trimmed by 0 bases and 10 bases respectively. Inclusive of the bounding cysteine and phenylalanine, the CDR3 is 15 residues long. Just CDR3 DNA is preserved here, 45 bases in frame from base 1. The TCR beta CDR3 regions were amplified from the RNA transcripts. For the first round of RT-PCR on the TCR CDR3, the HTBI primer set was used together with the Qiagen OneStep RT-PCR kit. Libraries were constructed in a second round of multiplex PCR, after which size selection and purification were performed. Sequencing of the libraries was done on an Illumina HiSeq2000 using paired-end 100 bp reads. In the paper's pipeline: SOAPnuke was used to process the raw data, throwing out any read that contained adapters or uncalled bases, had a mean Phred below 15, or lacked an exact constant-primer or identifier match. COPE v1.2.5 was used to merge high-quality paired reads, and clonotypes were defined as unique nucleotide sequences. Clonotypes were aligned to IMGT TRBV, TRBD and TRBJ reference segments using MiTCR v1.1. The analysis was restricted to V-J combinations with a frequency above 0.0001, which together covered 99% to 99.2% of the repertoires. A TCS score was defined as the ratio of F50 (clonal expansion) to E x V (chaos), with BLOSUM62-based TCRdist applied between CDR3 peptides within each V-J. Welch's t-statistics and random forest reduced some 510 V-J features to 13, which were used in a naive Bayes classifier (R e1071). The public reads were reanalyzed by TCRdb: fastp trimming at Q25, MiXCR alignment, in-frame beta chains only. CDR3 protein sequences are deduplicated, and each keeps its most common genes and DNA. The V and J calls and clone size come from TCRdb's table, not from the authors' own analysis. Within this sample are roughly 500,000 distinct CDR3 sequences, with 15% to 20% of them counted one time only. The leading ten clones occupy approximately 30% of the sample.

Moderately to severely active disease, a Clinical Activity Score of at least 3, a NOSPECS grade of at least 4, and a duration under 3 months were present in ophthalmopathy patients. Patients with uncontrolled infections, other autoimmune diseases, pregnancy or lactation were excluded. Diagnoses were established on the basis of clinical symptoms, serum thyroxine and TRAb, thyroid ultrasound, and orbital computed tomography. Ficoll-Paque density gradient centrifugation was used to isolate PBMCs from about 10 ml of fresh peripheral blood. Trizol reagent was used to extract total RNA, and RNA quality was then checked on an Agilent 2100 Bioanalyzer.

This clonotype was obtained from a woman aged 25 to 39 with Graves' ophthalmopathy. This receptor chain uses TRBV4-2 and TRBJ1-6, with no confident D gene call. Sequencing was carried out using blood. The CDR3 amino acid sequence is: CASSQDLGEGSPLHF. The DNA sequence is as follows: TGTGCCAGCAGCCAAGACCTGGGAGAGGGATCACCCCTCCACTTT.